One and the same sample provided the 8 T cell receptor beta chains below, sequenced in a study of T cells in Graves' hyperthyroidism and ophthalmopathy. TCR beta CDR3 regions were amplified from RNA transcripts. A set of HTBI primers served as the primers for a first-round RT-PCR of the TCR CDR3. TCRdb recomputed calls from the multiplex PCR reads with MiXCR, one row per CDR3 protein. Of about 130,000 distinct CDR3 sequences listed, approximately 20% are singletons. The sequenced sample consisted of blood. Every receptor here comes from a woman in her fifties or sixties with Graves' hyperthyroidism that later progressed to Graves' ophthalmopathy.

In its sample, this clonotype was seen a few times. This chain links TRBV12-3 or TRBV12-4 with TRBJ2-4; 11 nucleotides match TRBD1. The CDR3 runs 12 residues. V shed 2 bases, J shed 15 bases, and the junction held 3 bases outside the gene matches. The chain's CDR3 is CASSLSGQGVYF. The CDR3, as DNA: TGTGCCAGCAGTTTATCGGGACAGGGGGTGTACTTC.

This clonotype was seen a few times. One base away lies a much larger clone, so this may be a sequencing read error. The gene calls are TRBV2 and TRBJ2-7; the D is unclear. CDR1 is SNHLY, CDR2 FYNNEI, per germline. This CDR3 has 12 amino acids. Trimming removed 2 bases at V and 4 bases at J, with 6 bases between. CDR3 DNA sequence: TGTGCCAGCAGTGAACGGGTTTACGAGCAGTACTTC. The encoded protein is CASSERVYEQYF.

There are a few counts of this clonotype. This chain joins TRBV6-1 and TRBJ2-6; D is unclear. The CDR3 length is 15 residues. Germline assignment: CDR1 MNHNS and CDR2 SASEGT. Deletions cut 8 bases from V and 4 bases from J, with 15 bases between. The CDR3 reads CASGKGQPGANVLTF. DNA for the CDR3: TGTGCCAGCGGGAAAGGGCAGCCCGGGGCCAACGTCCTGACTTTC.

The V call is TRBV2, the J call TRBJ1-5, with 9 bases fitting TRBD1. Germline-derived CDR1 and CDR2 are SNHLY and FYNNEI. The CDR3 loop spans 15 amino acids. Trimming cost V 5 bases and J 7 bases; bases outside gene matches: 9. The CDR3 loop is CASSSEGQGSQPQHF. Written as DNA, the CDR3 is TGTGCCAGCAGTTCTGAGGGACAGGGTAGCCAGCCCCAGCATTTT.

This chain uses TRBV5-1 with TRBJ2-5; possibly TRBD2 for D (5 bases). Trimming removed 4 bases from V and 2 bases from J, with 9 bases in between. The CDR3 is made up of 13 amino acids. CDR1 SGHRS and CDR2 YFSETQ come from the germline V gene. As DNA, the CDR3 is TGCGCCAGCAGCCCGGGGTCGCAAGAGACCCAGTACTTC. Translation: CASSPGSQETQYF.

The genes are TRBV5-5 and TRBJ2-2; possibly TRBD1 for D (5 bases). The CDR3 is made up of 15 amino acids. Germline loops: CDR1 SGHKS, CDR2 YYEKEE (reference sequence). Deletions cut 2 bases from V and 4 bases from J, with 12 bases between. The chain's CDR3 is CASSFTPGPTGELFF. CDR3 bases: TGTGCCAGCAGCTTTACTCCAGGGCCCACCGGGGAGCTGTTTTTT.

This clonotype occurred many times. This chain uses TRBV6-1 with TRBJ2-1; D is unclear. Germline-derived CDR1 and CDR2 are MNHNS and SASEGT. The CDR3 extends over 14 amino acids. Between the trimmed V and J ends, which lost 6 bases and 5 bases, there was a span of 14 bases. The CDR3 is CASSPLLVNNEQFF. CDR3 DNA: TGTGCCAGCAGCCCCCTTCTAGTTAACAATGAGCAGTTCTTC.

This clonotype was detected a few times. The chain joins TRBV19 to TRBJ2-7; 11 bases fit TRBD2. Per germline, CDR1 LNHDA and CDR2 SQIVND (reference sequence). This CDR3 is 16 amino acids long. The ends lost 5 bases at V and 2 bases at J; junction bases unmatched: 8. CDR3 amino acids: CASSPGLAELTYEQYF. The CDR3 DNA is TGTGCCAGTAGTCCGGGACTAGCGGAGCTAACCTACGAGCAGTACTTC. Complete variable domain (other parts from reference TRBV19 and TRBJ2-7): DGGITQSPKYLFRKEGQNVTLSCEQNLNHDAMYWYRQDPGQGLRLIYYSQIVNDFQKGDIAEGYSVSREKKESFPLTVTSAQKNPTAFYLCASSPGLAELTYEQYFGPGTRLTVT.